This T cell receptor beta chain came from a study of T cells after posttransplantation cyclophosphamide. Cyclophosphamide on days +3 and +4 followed busulfan-fludarabine conditioning and a marrow graft. TCRdb's copy holds only in-frame clones and misses some; the assay was immunoSEQ multiplex PCR. The profile shows about 19,000 clones, approximately 90% of them singletons. This clonotype was obtained from a female patient in her forties who received an allogeneic stem cell transplant from a related donor, was CMV-positive, and had no GVHD. Some of the T cells might come from the graft donor. This sample comprised PBMCs, obtained after allogeneic stem cell transplant with posttransplant cyclophosphamide.

The CDR3 region is CASSEVGVNTEAFF. The CDR3 coding sequence is TGTGCCAGCAGTGAAGTAGGGGTGAACACTGAAGCTTTCTTT. V is TRBV2 and J is TRBJ1-1, with D possibly TRBD1 on 5 matching bases. Germline CDR1 SNHLY, CDR2 FYNNEI. The CDR3 is 14 residues long. The V and J ends lost 1 base and 0 bases respectively, with 6 bases between them.